This TCR beta chain came from a study of pediatric ulcerative colitis. Study results and limitations: A couple of patients' blood samples yielded substantially fewer templates.

On this clone itself: Its cognate antigen is unknown.

Repertoires were generated with immunoSEQ multiplex PCR, while TCRdb's copy carries only in-frame clones and drops some. This table has more than 50,000 clones, over 80% appearing once. Sequenced: blood. The sequence was obtained from a boy aged 5-17 years who was a control in a study of pediatric ulcerative colitis.

CDR3 nucleotide sequence: TGCGCCAGCAATCCGCCGGGACAGACTTACGAGCAGTACTTC. This encodes CASNPPGQTYEQYF. V usage is TRBV5-1 and J usage is TRBJ2-7; TRBD1 matches at 7 bases. Per germline, CDR1 SGHRS and CDR2 YFSETQ. J lost 4 bases, V lost 6 bases, and 10 bases had no gene match. There are 14 residues in the CDR3. Based on the CDR3 plus reference TRBV5-1 and TRBJ2-7, the full variable domain is KAGVTQTPRYLIKTRGQQVTLSCSPISGHRSVSWYQQTPGQGLQFLFEYFSETQRNKGNFPGRFSGRQFSNSRSEMNVSTLELGDSALYLCASNPPGQTYEQYFGPGTRLTVT.